The rows below give T cell receptor beta chains drawn from one sample of a study of CXCR3-negative and CXCR3-positive naive CD8 T cells. From its re-call of the 5' RACE reads, TCRdb lists each CDR3 protein once, without DNA. This repertoire includes 45,000 to 75,000 distinct CDR3 sequences. Sequenced: naive CXCR3- CD8+ T cells from blood. These receptors were obtained from a human donor in good health. Some clones in this sample may be carry-over from other donors' samples. CDR3s include the opening cysteine and the closing phenylalanine or tryptophan.

J gene | V gene | CDR3 protein
TRBJ2-7 | TRBV7-6 | CAVSEAATYEQYF
TRBJ1-2 | TRBV12-3/TRBV12-4 | CASSFRDGNYGYTF
TRBJ2-3 | TRBV23-1 | CASSRMHRADTQYF
TRBJ2-3 | TRBV3-1 | CASSPNSGSRIYTQYF
TRBJ2-5 | TRBV14 | CASSQDSLETQYF
TRBJ2-1 | TRBV12-3/TRBV12-4 | CASSGRGVSYNEQFF
TRBJ2-5 | TRBV7-6 | CASSPSWQETQYF
TRBJ2-3 | TRBV27 | CASMGADTQYF
TRBJ1-1 | TRBV11-2 | CASSLWVGTDTEAFF
TRBJ2-2 | TRBV5-1 | CASGRQAQPGELFF
TRBJ1-3 | TRBV29-1 | CSVEDYNGNSGNTIYF
TRBJ2-5 | TRBV15 | CATSSRETQYF
TRBJ1-3 | TRBV7-9 | CASSPIQGPGNTIYF
TRBJ2-5 | TRBV6-2/TRBV6-3 | CASIERPGQKYQETQYF
TRBJ2-5 | TRBV10-3 | CAISESGTDQETQYF
TRBJ2-7 | TRBV7-9 | CASSQPAFLEQYF
TRBJ2-3 | TRBV20-1 | CSALYTTQDRGPTDTQYF
TRBJ1-1 | TRBV29-1 | CSVRARNGSANTEAFF
TRBJ2-2 | TRBV29-1 | CSVGQGVAARELFF
TRBJ2-1 | TRBV19 | CASSTFSYNEQFF
TRBJ2-1 | TRBV7-2 | CASSLARHLWGNNNEQFF
TRBJ1-4 | TRBV12-5 | CASGLTSGVLDEKLFF
TRBJ1-2 | TRBV5-1 | CASSLTAAEGGYGYTF
TRBJ1-1 | TRBV24-1 | CAPRQGEMNTEAFF
TRBJ2-1 | TRBV6-2/TRBV6-3 | CASSYSGSANEQFF
TRBJ2-7 | TRBV28 | CASSSTGTGFDYEQYF
TRBJ1-4 | TRBV28 | CASSLDRVFKEKLFF
TRBJ2-3 | TRBV10-3 | CATTGEGTDTQYF
TRBJ1-5 | TRBV29-1 | CSVWDSTGIQPQHF
TRBJ2-7 | TRBV4-3 | CASSQDRGRLGPPYEQYF
TRBJ2-7 | TRBV29-1 | CSVVVVTGTYEQYF
TRBJ2-1 | TRBV15 | CATSRVSLGEENEQFF
TRBJ2-7 | TRBV5-1 | CASTNGYEQYF
TRBJ2-7 | TRBV7-2 | CASSQRTASYEQYF
TRBJ2-7 | TRBV29-1 | CSVWASGALSYEQYF
TRBJ1-1 | TRBV6-2/TRBV6-3 | CASTFRKMNTEAFF
TRBJ2-7 | TRBV29-1 | CSVEFGRAGYSYEQYF
TRBJ2-7 | TRBV6-5 | CASSYTLQGTYEQYF
TRBJ2-1 | TRBV7-8 | CASSLIDVAGGHVWNEQFF
TRBJ2-7 | TRBV2 | CASTHLADRTYEQYF
TRBJ2-7 | TRBV12-3/TRBV12-4 | CASSPPSYEQYF
TRBJ1-5 | TRBV9 | CASSKQDNQPQHF
TRBJ2-7 | TRBV20-1 | CSASAGDRGLGEQYF
TRBJ2-5 | TRBV5-5 | CASSFDSSGGPRETQYF
TRBJ2-3 | TRBV12-3/TRBV12-4 | CASSLQGSDTQYF
TRBJ1-3 | TRBV4-1 | CASSPGDRVHSGNTIYF
TRBJ2-2 | TRBV12-3/TRBV12-4 | CASSRLAANTGELFF
TRBJ2-6 | TRBV7-9 | CASSSPPSGANVLTF
TRBJ2-4 | TRBV21-1 | CASSRRGSSKNIQYF
TRBJ2-3 | TRBV28 | CASRTSGGPPTDTQYF